The 30 T cell receptor beta chains reported below all come from one sample, sequenced in a study of T cells in Graves' hyperthyroidism and ophthalmopathy (dated 2019 in TCRdb). Libraries were prepared through multiplex PCR. The sequencer listed for this sample is Illumina HiSeq 2000. The TCR beta CDR3 regions were amplified from the RNA transcripts. A first-round RT-PCR of the TCR CDR3 used the HTBI primer set with the Qiagen OneStep RT-PCR kit. TCRdb passed the public sequencing reads through fastp at Q25 and MiXCR, retaining productive beta sequences. CDR3 protein sequences are deduplicated, and each keeps its most common genes and DNA. The table for this sample lists fewer than 500,000 distinct CDR3 sequences; roughly 15% of them were counted only once. The top ten constitute roughly an eighth of the sample. Sequencing was done on a sample of blood. The origin of the receptors is a young man with Graves' ophthalmopathy.

The sample holds many counts of this clonotype. V gene TRBV4-1 combines with J gene TRBJ1-6; the D gene is possibly TRBD1 (6 bases). The germline gives CDR1 MGHRA, CDR2 YSYEKL. This CDR3 has 17 residues. V lost 5 bases, J lost 4 bases, and 18 bases lay in between. The CDR3 coding sequence is TGCGCCAGCAGCACCGTACAGGGTACCGATTATAATTCACCCCTCCACTTT. It encodes CASSTVQGTDYNSPLHF.

This chain joins TRBV19 and TRBJ1-1, with 8 bases that match TRBD1. The junction had 5 bases not matched to a gene; V was cut back by 1 base and J by 1 base. Germline V CDR1 and CDR2: LNHDA, SQIVND (reference sequence). CDR3 length: 16 residues. CDR3 sequence reads: CASSIAPDRGNTEAFF. The CDR3 DNA is TGTGCCAGTAGTATAGCCCCCGACAGGGGGAACACTGAAGCTTTCTTT.

This clonotype was recorded many times. The rearrangement joins TRBV6-1 to TRBJ1-2; D is unresolved. Germline-derived CDR1 and CDR2 are MNHNS and SASEGT. V lost 6 bases and J lost 3, with 14 bases in between. The CDR3 has 14 amino acids. CDR3 protein: CASRKWGDHYGYTF. As DNA, the CDR3 is TGTGCCAGCAGGAAGTGGGGAGATCACTATGGCTACACCTTC.

This clonotype was counted ten times or more. The V call is TRBV27, the J call TRBJ1-1, with TRBD1 matching 9 bases. The CDR3 is made up of 15 amino acids. After removal of 2 bases from V and 4 bases from J, the junction contained 5 bases not matched to a gene. Germline CDR1 is MNHEY and CDR2 is SMNVEV (reference sequence). For the CDR3, the DNA is TGTGCCAGCAGTTTAGGGGACAGGGAGGGCACTGAAGCTTTCTTT. Encoded protein: CASSLGDREGTEAFF.

This clonotype was observed at least ten times. An end of the junction does not agree with germline; a read error may underlie this. J is TRBJ2-1 and V is TRBV29-1; D is possibly TRBD2 (5 bases). Germline-derived CDR1 and CDR2 are SQVTM and ANQGSEA. The CDR3 consists of 12 residues. The CDR3 bases are TGCAGCGTAGACTACTCCTTCAATGAGCAGTTCTTC. This codes for CSVDYSFNEQFF.

This clonotype was recorded many times. This chain links TRBV13 with TRBJ2-7; 7 bases fit TRBD2. CDR3 length: 15 residues. CDR1 is PRHDT, CDR2 FYEKMQ, per germline (reference sequence). Trimming removed 5 bases from V and 3 bases from J; junction bases left unmatched: 10. The CDR3 DNA sequence: TGTGCCAGCAGCGCCCTAGCGGAGCCTTTCTACGAGCAGTACTTC. Its translation is CASSALAEPFYEQYF.

Many counts were recorded for this clonotype. V is TRBV2 and J is TRBJ2-7; no definite D call. CDR1 is SNHLY, CDR2 FYNNEI, per germline. V shed 2 bases and J shed 3 bases, with 8 bases lying between them. The CDR3 extends over 13 amino acids. The CDR3 DNA follows: TGTGCCAGCAGTGAACACGTAGTCTACGAGCAGTACTTC. Its translation is CASSEHVVYEQYF.

This clonotype was recorded at least ten times. The rearrangement uses TRBV20-1 and TRBJ2-7, with D possibly TRBD2 on 6 matching bases. Trimming pared 5 bases from V and 4 bases from J, leaving 12 bases between. The CDR3 is made up of 12 amino acids. Germline V lookup: CDR1 DFQATT, CDR2 SNEGSKA (reference sequence). The CDR3 loop reads CSAGGTLYEQYF. DNA of the CDR3: TGCAGTGCTGGCGGGACGTTATACGAGCAGTACTTC.

This clonotype was seen at least ten times. The rearrangement joins TRBV5-1 to TRBJ2-7; D unclear. Trimming pared 0 bases from V and 3 bases from J, leaving 13 bases between. CDR1 is SGHRS and CDR2 is YFSETQ in the germline V gene. CDR3 length: 15 residues. The CDR3 nucleotides are TGCGCCAGCAGCTTGGACCTGACTTTAAACTACGAGCAGTACTTC. It codes for CASSLDLTLNYEQYF.

As regards this clonotype: Since a much larger clone is just one base distant, this may be a read error. The genes are TRBV5-1 and TRBJ2-2, with D perhaps TRBD2 (5 bases). Germline V gene data show CDR1 as SGHRS and CDR2 as YFSETQ. This CDR3 region has 15 residues. The CDR3 here is CASSLGPQNTGEPFF. The CDR3 DNA is TGCGCCAGCAGCTTGGGTCCTCAGAACACCGGGGAGCCGTTTTTT.

This chain joins TRBV6-2 or TRBV6-3 and TRBJ2-3; 13 bases are a match to TRBD2. The CDR3 has 15 residues. CDR1 MNHEY and CDR2 SVGEGT come from the germline V gene. V shed 7 bases, J shed 3 bases, and the junction held 4 bases outside the gene matches. This CDR3 reads CASTTGLAGTDTQYF. CDR3 DNA sequence: TGTGCCAGCACCACGGGACTAGCGGGGACAGATACGCAGTATTTT.

The chain carries TRBV20-1 and TRBJ1-1; 7 nucleotides match TRBD1. Germline V lookup: CDR1 DFQATT, CDR2 SNEGSKA (reference sequence). The CDR3 consists of 14 residues. Germline trimming cut 0 bases from V and 4 bases from J; bases unmatched to any gene: 5. The CDR3 sequence: CSARDQGGSTEAFF. In nucleotides, the CDR3 is TGCAGTGCTAGAGATCAGGGGGGAAGCACTGAAGCTTTCTTT.

Concerning this clonotype itself: The junction departs from the called germline gene at one end, perhaps through a read error. The V and J genes are TRBV7-9 and TRBJ2-4; 8 bases are a match to TRBD2. CDR3 size: 18 residues. Germline lookup yields CDR1 SEHNR and CDR2 FQNEAQ (reference sequence). CDR3 in amino acids: CAGSQDGSGALAKNIQYF. The DNA for the CDR3 is TGTGCCGGCAGCCAAGACGGTAGCGGGGCCTTAGCCAAAAACATTCAGTACTTC.

At least ten counts were recorded for this clonotype. The chain couples TRBV20-1 to TRBJ2-2, with D possibly being TRBD2 (7 bases). Per germline, CDR1 DFQATT and CDR2 SNEGSKA (reference sequence). The V and J ends lost 3 bases and 2 bases respectively, with 19 bases between them. There are 17 residues in the CDR3. Here the CDR3 reads CSASGLRGRANTGELFF. In DNA form, the CDR3 reads TGCAGTGCTAGCGGTTTGAGGGGGAGGGCTAACACCGGGGAGCTGTTTTTT.

This clonotype was found many times. The rearrangement uses TRBV7-6 and TRBJ2-7, with D uncertain. V lost 5 bases and J 0 bases, leaving 11 bases between the germline ends. CDR3 length equals 14 residues. Germline CDR1 and CDR2: SGHVS and FNYEAQ. This chain's CDR3 is CASSAQTNSYEQYF. The CDR3 DNA reads TGTGCCAGCAGCGCACAGACCAACTCCTACGAGCAGTACTTC.

CDR3 sequence reads: CASSISGGALGELFF. The CDR3 DNA reads TGTGCCAGTAGTATCAGCGGGGGGGCTCTCGGGGAGCTGTTTTTT. V is TRBV19 and J is TRBJ2-2, with TRBD2 identical over 10 bases. This CDR3 is 15 amino acids long. CDR1 LNHDA and CDR2 SQIVND come from the germline V gene (reference sequence). The ends lost 3 bases at V and 7 bases at J; junction bases unmatched: 5.

This clonotype was seen more than once but under ten times. The CDR3 sequence is CASSFNREVYNEQFF. The CDR3 DNA follows: TGTGCCAGCAGTTTCAACCGGGAGGTATACAATGAGCAGTTCTTC. The rearrangement joins TRBV28 to TRBJ2-1, with 7 bases aligning to TRBD2. There are 15 residues in the CDR3. After removal of 3 bases from V and 4 bases from J, the junction contained 6 bases not matched to a gene. Per the germline V gene, CDR1 is MDHEN and CDR2 is SYDVKM.

The table lists this clonotype with many counts. The rearrangement joins TRBV3-1 to TRBJ1-1; tentative D call: TRBD1 (5 bases). V was clipped by 0 bases and J by 3 bases, with 11 bases between them. There are 15 residues in the CDR3. Germline V gene lookup returns CDR1 LGHDT and CDR2 YNNKEL (reference sequence). CDR3 loop: CASSQDPHRYTEAFF. The CDR3 region has the DNA TGTGCCAGCAGCCAAGATCCCCACAGGTACACTGAAGCTTTCTTT.

This clonotype was seen repeatedly, ten times or more. The CDR3 DNA is TGTGCCAGCAGCTTTTCTAGATACCTAGCGGGGATGACAGATACGCAGTATTTT. Amino acids: CASSFSRYLAGMTDTQYF. The gene calls are TRBV11-2 and TRBJ2-3, with TRBD2 matching over 9 bases. The CDR3 is 18 amino acids. Germline V lookup: CDR1 SGHAT, CDR2 FQNNGV. With V trimmed by 3 bases and J by 3 bases, 13 bases remained unmatched.

This clonotype was recorded at least ten times. The CDR3, as DNA: TGTGCCAGCAGGCTAACAGGGCCCAGTGAGCAGTTCTTC. Encoded protein: CASRLTGPSEQFF. The V call is TRBV11-2, the J call TRBJ2-1, with D tentatively TRBD1 (6 bases). CDR3 length: 13 residues. The germline V gene has CDR1 SGHAT and CDR2 FQNNGV. Trimming took off 6 bases at V and 9 bases at J, with 15 bases between the two ends.

This clonotype has a count of ten or more. This chain links TRBV11-2 with TRBJ2-7; TRBD2 aligns across 8 bases. After removal of 5 bases from V and 2 bases from J, the junction contained 5 bases not matched to a gene. There are 14 residues in the CDR3. Germline V gene sequence: CDR1 SGHAT, CDR2 FQNNGV. CDR3 bases: TGTGCCAGCAGCCCCGGGACTAGTGCCTACGAGCAGTACTTC. Protein: CASSPGTSAYEQYF.

This chain joins TRBV20-1 and TRBJ2-3; tentative D call: TRBD2 (6 bases). Germline lookup yields CDR1 DFQATT and CDR2 SNEGSKA (reference sequence). V was clipped by 0 bases and J by 1 base, with 8 bases between them. CDR3 length: 14 residues. The DNA of the CDR3 is TGCAGTGCTAGAGATACGGGGGGCACAGATACGCAGTATTTT. Protein: CSARDTGGTDTQYF.

This clonotype was seen repeatedly, ten times or more. V gene TRBV6-6 combines with J gene TRBJ2-3, with 10 bases lining up with TRBD1. This CDR3 comprises 17 residues. Germline values: CDR1 MNHNY, CDR2 SVGAGI (reference sequence). The V and J ends lost 0 bases and 0 bases, in that order; junction bases with no gene match: 3. The CDR3 sequence: CASSYSLGQGSTDTQYF. As DNA, the CDR3 is TGTGCCAGCAGTTACTCCTTGGGACAGGGGAGCACAGATACGCAGTATTTT.

CDR3 bases: TGCGCCAGCAGGGAAGGATACGGGGCTAGCACAGATACGCAGTATTTT. This translates into CASREGYGASTDTQYF. This rearrangement joins TRBV5-1 to TRBJ2-3, with D perhaps matching TRBD1 or TRBD2 (5 bases each). The CDR3 consists of 16 residues. The V and J ends lost 5 bases and 0 bases respectively, with 16 bases between them. Germline V lookup: CDR1 SGHRS, CDR2 YFSETQ.

The sample holds many counts of this clonotype. The chain has TRBV7-9 and TRBJ1-2; D call uncertain. The germline gives CDR1 SEHNR, CDR2 FQNEAQ (reference sequence). This CDR3 is built from 13 residues. Trimming took off 0 bases at V and 4 bases at J, with 6 bases between the two ends. The CDR3: CASSLASFYGYTF. The CDR3 DNA reads TGTGCCAGCAGCTTAGCCAGCTTCTATGGCTACACCTTC.

This clonotype was counted many times. The CDR3 coding sequence is TGTGCCAGCAGCCAAATTACATGGGGCGAGCAGTACTTC. Amino acid sequence: CASSQITWGEQYF. This sequence joins TRBV4-2 and TRBJ2-7; D is ambiguous. This CDR3 region has 13 residues. Germline-derived CDR1 and CDR2 are LGHNA and YNFKEQ. Trimming took 2 bases from V and 6 from J, leaving 11 bases between them.

This clonotype was picked up a small number of times. The chain combines TRBV6-2 or TRBV6-3 with TRBJ2-1, with 8 bases fitting TRBD2. The CDR3 sequence is 13 residues long. Losses at the gene ends were 8 bases for V and 6 bases for J; bases not matched to a gene: 6. Germline-derived CDR1 and CDR2 are MNHEY and SVGEGT. CDR3 coding DNA: TGTGCCAGCTGCAGCGGGGGAGGCAATGAGCAGTTCTTC. This gives the protein CASCSGGGNEQFF.

This clonotype was seen many times. The rearrangement uses TRBV11-3 and TRBJ1-2, with 8 bases lining up with TRBD1. The J segment lost 4 bases and the V segment lost 4 bases, leaving 8 bases of the junction unmatched. CDR1 is SGHNT and CDR2 is YENEEA in the germline V gene. The CDR3 loop spans 15 amino acids. The CDR3 reads CASSSRQGPIYGYTF. The DNA for the CDR3 is TGTGCCAGCAGCTCCCGACAGGGGCCTATCTATGGCTACACCTTC.

As regards this clonotype: Just one base apart from a much larger clone, this may be a read error. This chain uses TRBV7-9 with TRBJ2-5; the match to TRBD1 covers 9 bases. Per the germline V gene, CDR1 is SEHNR and CDR2 is FQNEAQ (reference sequence). This CDR3 is built from 15 residues. Trimming at V came to 5 bases and at J to 9 bases, leaving 13 bases not matched to a gene. The chain's CDR3 is CASSQGTGTLEAQYF. As DNA, the CDR3 is TGTGCCAGCAGCCAAGGGACAGGGACCTTGGAGGCCCAGTACTTC.

This clonotype was seen more than once but under ten times. The chain couples TRBV6-1 to TRBJ2-1; 8 positions match TRBD1. The CDR3 is 13 residues long. The J segment lost 11 bases and the V segment lost 6 bases, leaving 9 bases of the junction unmatched. Germline lookup yields CDR1 MNHNS and CDR2 SASEGT. This CDR3 is CASSPGTGKKQFF. As DNA, the CDR3 is TGTGCCAGCAGCCCCGGGACAGGCAAAAAGCAGTTCTTC.